This T cell receptor beta chain was profiled in a study of CD4+ T cells in melanoma (dated by TCRdb to the early 2020s). Background for the entire study: The study investigated neoantigen-specific CD4+ T cells in human melanoma. General study outcomes and caveats: According to the report, neoantigen-specific CD4+ T cells in melanoma displayed diverse differentiation states. Neoantigen-specific CD4+ T cells were reported to be correlated with the function of CD8+ T cells, macrophages and B cells.

The library relied on the immunoSEQ multiplex PCR assay. As stored in TCRdb, this immuneACCESS dataset retains in-frame rearrangements with V and J assigned. A fraction of the clones does not appear; measured against another copy, unresolved V genes explain less than half of the discrepancy, and the remainder lacks a known reason. The sample table contains roughly 150,000 clones; only one count was recorded for about nine tenths of them. Of the sample, 1.5% is held by the ten largest clones. A note on this clone: No antigen is known for it. The sample holds no much larger clone one base away, and base qualities are not on file.

The CDR3 holds 15 amino acids from the cysteine to the phenylalanine. Only the CDR3 region is kept as DNA, spanning 45 bases read in frame from base 1. Based on the germline V gene, the CDR1 and CDR2 sequences are KGHSH and LQKENI. Trimming takes 3 bases from V and 8 bases from J, and the germline ends sit 17 bases apart. Donors were patients with melanoma. The chain uses TRBV18 and TRBJ2-1; no D segment can be confidently identified. This sequence originates from a human donor with melanoma. DNA sequence: TGTGCCAGCTCACCGACCGACCAAGGCACAGATGAGCAGTTCTTC. Its protein product is CASSPTDQGTDEQFF.